The rows below give T cell receptor beta chains drawn from one sample of a study of human T cells and chemical hapten exposure. A single record per CDR3 protein comes from TCRdb applying MiXCR to the RACE reads. The table records 99,000 or so distinct CDR3 sequences, approximately 10% of them present only once. The sample consisted of whole blood, taken in connection with sensitization to the hapten diphenylcyclopropenone (DPC). These receptors all come from an older woman with alopecia areata. Some clones in this sample may be carry-over from other donors' samples. CDR3s leave out the opening cysteine and the closing phenylalanine or tryptophan.

v_gene: TRBV7-9
j_gene: TRBJ2-7
CDR3aa: ASRADRYPYEQY

v_gene: TRBV4-2
j_gene: TRBJ1-1
CDR3aa: ASSRTDREGSEAF

v_gene: TRBV4-1
j_gene: TRBJ1-1
CDR3aa: ASSFVVGGNTEAF

v_gene: TRBV11-2
j_gene: TRBJ2-3
CDR3aa: ASSLMGPQDTQY

v_gene: TRBV13
j_gene: TRBJ2-3
CDR3aa: ASSFGRDELHTQY

v_gene: TRBV11-1
j_gene: TRBJ1-1
CDR3aa: ASSLIDWGRTEAF

v_gene: TRBV29-1
j_gene: TRBJ2-3
CDR3aa: STGTTFTDTQY

v_gene: TRBV6-1
j_gene: TRBJ2-7
CDR3aa: ASRQVPGYEQY

v_gene: TRBV6-2/TRBV6-3
j_gene: TRBJ1-1
CDR3aa: ASSLAYGGGYAF

v_gene: TRBV2
j_gene: TRBJ1-2
CDR3aa: ASSDGRGNYGYT

v_gene: TRBV6-6
j_gene: TRBJ1-2
CDR3aa: ASSYGTLGGYT

v_gene: TRBV18
j_gene: TRBJ1-2
CDR3aa: ASSPGTGRSDT

v_gene: TRBV20-1
j_gene: TRBJ1-1
CDR3aa: SAREQGAPNEAF

v_gene: TRBV7-8
j_gene: TRBJ2-4
CDR3aa: ASSLEETKNIQY

v_gene: TRBV7-9
j_gene: TRBJ1-2
CDR3aa: ATAGRSKLLSYT

v_gene: TRBV29-1
j_gene: TRBJ2-5
CDR3aa: SVSGRDQETQY

v_gene: TRBV11-2
j_gene: TRBJ2-1
CDR3aa: ASSLGRGVYNEQF

v_gene: TRBV9
j_gene: TRBJ2-1
CDR3aa: ASSVGIGDEQF

v_gene: TRBV7-9
j_gene: TRBJ1-5
CDR3aa: ASAPGRHQLGPQH

v_gene: TRBV3-1
j_gene: TRBJ1-5
CDR3aa: ANSQDRGQPQH

v_gene: TRBV6-5
j_gene: TRBJ1-2
CDR3aa: ASSYSQGEGGGYT

v_gene: TRBV20-1
j_gene: TRBJ1-6
CDR3aa: SGQRAGTGSPLH

v_gene: TRBV11-2
j_gene: TRBJ2-2
CDR3aa: ASSWDRGTGELF

v_gene: TRBV9
j_gene: TRBJ1-2
CDR3aa: ASSVEASNPYGYT

v_gene: TRBV7-9
j_gene: TRBJ1-1
CDR3aa: ASSQGPGSHTEAF

v_gene: TRBV4-1
j_gene: TRBJ2-1
CDR3aa: ASSQDRTSGGYNEQF

v_gene: TRBV2
j_gene: TRBJ2-3
CDR3aa: ASSAGDTDTQY

v_gene: TRBV4-1
j_gene: TRBJ1-1
CDR3aa: ASSQVPRMNTEAF

v_gene: TRBV2
j_gene: TRBJ2-1
CDR3aa: ASSEMGLGVYNEQF

v_gene: TRBV12-3/TRBV12-4
j_gene: TRBJ2-7
CDR3aa: ASSWGQGAYEQY

v_gene: TRBV2
j_gene: TRBJ2-7
CDR3aa: ASSEWGSSYEQY

v_gene: TRBV7-2
j_gene: TRBJ1-5
CDR3aa: ASSLEVGGAGQPQH

v_gene: TRBV19
j_gene: TRBJ1-2
CDR3aa: ASKRTVNYGYT

v_gene: TRBV6-4
j_gene: TRBJ2-1
CDR3aa: ASSSSGGQYNEQF

v_gene: TRBV5-6
j_gene: TRBJ2-5
CDR3aa: ASSFWEGRETQY

v_gene: TRBV4-2
j_gene: TRBJ2-5
CDR3aa: ASSQDYLETQY

v_gene: TRBV7-6
j_gene: TRBJ2-3
CDR3aa: ASSFSGGLNTDTQY

v_gene: TRBV10-3
j_gene: TRBJ1-2
CDR3aa: AISPGQGHGYT

v_gene: TRBV6-1
j_gene: TRBJ1-2
CDR3aa: ASLAGLPNYGYT

v_gene: TRBV11-2
j_gene: TRBJ2-2
CDR3aa: ASTQNGQGLGTGELF

v_gene: TRBV10-3
j_gene: TRBJ1-6
CDR3aa: AIRWTDYNSPLH

v_gene: TRBV10-3
j_gene: TRBJ1-6
CDR3aa: AISDWGTQGRSPLH

v_gene: TRBV7-9
j_gene: TRBJ1-4
CDR3aa: ASSKQGGNEKLF

v_gene: TRBV5-4
j_gene: TRBJ1-3
CDR3aa: ASSFRTAGNTIY

v_gene: TRBV4-1
j_gene: TRBJ1-4
CDR3aa: ASSRTDRGTNEKLF

v_gene: TRBV19
j_gene: TRBJ2-5
CDR3aa: ASSNSDQETQY

v_gene: TRBV24-1
j_gene: TRBJ2-3
CDR3aa: ATSEPSLAGRTDTQY

v_gene: TRBV30
j_gene: TRBJ2-1
CDR3aa: AWSVPGQSSSYNEQF

v_gene: TRBV25-1
j_gene: TRBJ2-7
CDR3aa: ASSAWGGYEQY